Below are 21 T cell receptor beta chains sequenced from a single sample in a study of T cells in Graves' hyperthyroidism and ophthalmopathy. RNA transcripts yielded amplified TCR beta CDR3 regions. First-round RT-PCR targeting the TCR CDR3 was performed with the HTBI primer set. TCRdb passed the multiplex PCR reads through MiXCR, listing each CDR3 protein once. Of 500,000 to 650,000 distinct CDR3 sequences listed, around 15% are singletons. The sample taken for sequencing was blood. The receptor source for this set is a woman between 50 and 59 years old with Graves' ophthalmopathy.

This clonotype was observed at least ten times. The V and J genes are TRBV2 and TRBJ1-2; D not certain. CDR1 and CDR2 from the germline V gene are SNHLY and FYNNEI. The ends were cut back, 4 bases at V and 0 bases at J, with 6 bases in the middle. This CDR3 is built from 13 residues. DNA for the CDR3: TGTGCCAGCAGTGGGCAGCCTAACTATGGCTACACCTTC. Translated, it gives CASSGQPNYGYTF.

The sample holds many counts of this clonotype. The genes are TRBV6-6 and TRBJ2-1; D is ambiguous. V was cut by 0 bases and J by 2 bases, with 11 bases left in between. Germline CDR1 MNHNY, CDR2 SVGAGI (reference sequence). The CDR3 is 16 amino acids. For the CDR3, the DNA is TGTGCCAGCAGTTACTCGATCGTAGGAGCCTACAATGAGCAGTTCTTC. This codes for CASSYSIVGAYNEQFF.

This clonotype showed up many times. This chain uses TRBV12-3 or TRBV12-4 with TRBJ2-1; 14 bases map to TRBD2. V trimming: 6 bases; J trimming: 8 bases; junction bases outside the gene matches: 6. The CDR3 has 15 residues. The CDR3 protein is CASSLGLAGGDEQFF. CDR3 bases: TGTGCCAGCAGCCTCGGACTAGCGGGAGGAGATGAGCAGTTCTTC.

The chain uses TRBV6-2 or TRBV6-3 and TRBJ2-5; D unclear. The CDR3 has 14 residues. V gave up 7 bases and J gave up 1 base, with 13 bases separating them. Germline CDR1 MNHEY, CDR2 SVGEGT. CDR3 sequence (DNA): TGTGCCAGCACCCGGACGGCTGGCCAAGAGACCCAGTACTTC. Encoded protein: CASTRTAGQETQYF.

This clonotype was recorded once. This may be a read error, as it is one base from a much larger clone. The CDR3 sequence is CASSLLTETQYF. The DNA for the CDR3 is TGTGCCAGCAGTTTGTTAACAGAGACCCAGTACTTC. The rearrangement joins TRBV6-5 to TRBJ2-5; D remains unclear. CDR1 is MNHEY, CDR2 SVGAGI, per germline. V was cut by 4 bases and J by 4 bases, with 7 bases left in between. This CDR3 spans 12 amino acids.

This clonotype occurred a few times. This sequence may be a read error, since a much larger clone differs from it by one base. DNA for the CDR3: TGTGCCAGCAGCTACCTTAACAATGAGCAGTTCTTC. Its protein is CASSYLNNEQFF. The chain recombines TRBV6-2 or TRBV6-3 with TRBJ2-1; D is ambiguous. The CDR3 extends over 12 amino acids. V lost 6 bases, J lost 5 bases, and 8 bases lay in between. CDR1 and CDR2 from the germline V gene are MNHEY and SVGEGT.

This clonotype was detected a few times. V usage is TRBV7-9 and J usage is TRBJ2-1, with no clear D. V was pared by 1 base and J by 8 bases, with 6 bases between. This CDR3 contains 12 residues. Germline values: CDR1 SEHNR, CDR2 FQNEAQ (reference sequence). DNA of the CDR3: TGTGCCAGCAGCTTAGGGAATCATGAGCAGTTCTTC. It translates to CASSLGNHEQFF.

Many counts were recorded for this clonotype. V is TRBV5-8 and J is TRBJ2-1; D gene ambiguous. This CDR3 is built from 15 residues. V shed 3 bases and J shed 6 bases, with 16 bases lying between them. Germline assignment: CDR1 SGHTS and CDR2 YDEGEE. CDR3 protein: CASSSANPASNEQFF. The DNA for the CDR3 is TGTGCCAGCAGCTCGGCCAACCCCGCGAGCAATGAGCAGTTCTTC.

This clonotype was observed at least ten times. The chain is built from TRBV20-1 and TRBJ2-7, with TRBD1 identical over 10 bases. Trimming took 6 bases from V and 2 from J; bases not matched to a gene: 7. The CDR3 runs 14 residues. Germline V CDR1 and CDR2: DFQATT, SNEGSKA (reference sequence). The CDR3 here is CSAPPGQGTYEQYF. The CDR3 region has the DNA TGCAGTGCCCCTCCGGGACAGGGGACCTACGAGCAGTACTTC.

This clonotype has ten or more counts. The chain combines TRBV6-2 or TRBV6-3 with TRBJ2-1, with D perhaps matching TRBD1 (5 bases). V lost 8 bases and J 5 bases, leaving 16 bases between the germline ends. Germline values: CDR1 MNHEY, CDR2 SVGEGT. This CDR3 has 14 residues. CDR3 DNA sequence: TGTGCCAGCTTACAGGATAGGGCCCACAATGAGCAGTTCTTC. Its translation: CASLQDRAHNEQFF.

V is TRBV4-2 and J is TRBJ2-7, with 10 bases matching TRBD2. Germline CDR1 is LGHNA and CDR2 is YNFKEQ. V lost 1 base and J lost 5; bases outside the gene matches: 8. The CDR3 extends over 16 amino acids. The CDR3 loop reads CASSQASSGSLNEQYF. CDR3 nucleotide sequence: TGTGCCAGCAGCCAAGCGTCTAGCGGGAGTCTAAACGAGCAGTACTTC.

This clonotype was seen many times. V usage is TRBV7-2 and J usage is TRBJ2-2; weak D call: TRBD1 (6 bases). V gave up 6 bases and J gave up 6 bases, with 11 bases separating them. The CDR3 runs 13 residues. In germline, CDR1 is SGHTA, CDR2 FQGNSA. CDR3 sequence reads: CASSPTGSGELFF. The CDR3 DNA reads TGTGCCAGCAGTCCTACAGGGTCCGGGGAGCTGTTTTTT.

This clonotype occurred a few times. The chain has TRBV7-9 and TRBJ2-7, with 7 bases aligning to TRBD2. CDR3 length: 13 amino acids. The V gene end was trimmed by 4 bases and the J gene end by 6 bases; junction bases not matched to a gene: 6. Germline V gives CDR1 SEHNR, CDR2 FQNEAQ (reference sequence). CDR3 sequence: CASSSGTTLEQYF. The CDR3 DNA reads TGTGCCAGCAGCTCTGGGACTACTCTCGAGCAGTACTTC.

This sequence joins TRBV19 and TRBJ1-5; D is undetermined. V lost 7 bases and J lost 0, with 13 bases in between. In germline, CDR1 is LNHDA, CDR2 SQIVND (reference sequence). The CDR3 contains 15 residues. The CDR3 is CASNEGPDSNQPQHF. The CDR3 region has the DNA TGTGCCAGTAATGAAGGGCCCGATAGCAATCAGCCCCAGCATTTT.

The V gene is TRBV27, the J gene TRBJ2-3, with D perhaps TRBD1 or TRBD2 (5 bases each). Germline values: CDR1 MNHEY, CDR2 SMNVEV (reference sequence). V was pared by 2 bases and J by 1 base, with 13 bases between. This CDR3 has 16 residues. The chain's CDR3 is CASSLMGERRTDTQYF. The CDR3 DNA reads TGTGCCAGCAGTTTAATGGGGGAGAGACGCACAGATACGCAGTATTTT.

This clonotype was seen ten or more times. V gene TRBV7-8 combines with J gene TRBJ2-3; 7 bases align to TRBD2. Germline-derived CDR1 and CDR2 are SGHVS and FQNEAQ. The J segment lost 0 bases and the V segment lost 4 bases, leaving 13 bases of the junction unmatched. The CDR3 consists of 18 residues. The CDR3 DNA follows: TGTGCCAGCAGCTACCGGACTAGAGGCCCCCCTAGCACAGATACGCAGTATTTT. Amino acids: CASSYRTRGPPSTDTQYF.

This chain links TRBV28 with TRBJ1-1; 7 nucleotides align to TRBD1. The germline CDR1 and CDR2 sequences are MDHEN and SYDVKM. The CDR3 sequence is 18 residues long. V trimming: 4 bases; J trimming: 0 bases; junction bases outside the gene matches: 14. As DNA, the CDR3 is TGTGCCAGCAGTTCGCCTAAAGGGGGCCCGCCACTGAACACTGAAGCTTTCTTT. The encoded protein is CASSSPKGGPPLNTEAFF. Full variable domain (missing parts from reference TRBV28 and TRBJ1-1): DVKVTQSSRYLVKRTGEKVFLECVQDMDHENMFWYRQDPGLGLRLIYFSYDVKMKEKGDIPEGYSVSREKKERFSLILESASTNQTSMYLCASSSPKGGPPLNTEAFFGQGTRLTVV.

In this sample, this clonotype turned up many times. The chain is built from TRBV6-1 and TRBJ2-1; 7 bases map to TRBD1. Germline-derived CDR1 and CDR2 are MNHNS and SASEGT. J gave up 4 bases and V 6 bases, and 12 bases lay outside the gene matches. There are 16 residues in the CDR3. The CDR3 loop reads CASRAQPGGSYNEQFF. In DNA form, the CDR3 reads TGTGCCAGCAGAGCACAACCAGGGGGATCGTACAATGAGCAGTTCTTC.

The J gene is TRBJ1-2, the V gene TRBV28; D remains ambiguous. The CDR3 contains 13 residues. V was pared by 6 bases and J by 3 bases, with 11 bases between. Looked up from germline, CDR1 is MDHEN and CDR2 is SYDVKM. This chain's CDR3 is CASRESSDYGYTF. The CDR3 region has the DNA TGTGCCAGCAGGGAGTCGAGTGACTATGGCTACACCTTC.

The chain couples TRBV6-5 to TRBJ1-2; maybe TRBD1 (5 bases). There are 18 residues in the CDR3. V lost 0 bases to trimming and J lost 0 bases, with 17 bases between them. The germline gives CDR1 MNHEY, CDR2 SVGAGI. CDR3 residues: CASSYSPTWGGSNYGYTF. The CDR3, as DNA: TGTGCCAGCAGTTACTCCCCGACTTGGGGGGGATCTAACTATGGCTACACCTTC.

This clonotype was seen ten or more times. The chain employs TRBV30 and TRBJ1-5, with D tentatively TRBD1 (6 bases). Germline CDR1 is GTSNPN and CDR2 is SVGIG (reference sequence). This CDR3 is built from 16 residues. The ends were cut back, 0 bases at V and 1 base at J, with 13 bases in the middle. The CDR3: CAWSVGRGQSNQPQHF. CDR3 DNA: TGTGCCTGGAGTGTAGGCAGGGGTCAGAGCAATCAGCCCCAGCATTTT.